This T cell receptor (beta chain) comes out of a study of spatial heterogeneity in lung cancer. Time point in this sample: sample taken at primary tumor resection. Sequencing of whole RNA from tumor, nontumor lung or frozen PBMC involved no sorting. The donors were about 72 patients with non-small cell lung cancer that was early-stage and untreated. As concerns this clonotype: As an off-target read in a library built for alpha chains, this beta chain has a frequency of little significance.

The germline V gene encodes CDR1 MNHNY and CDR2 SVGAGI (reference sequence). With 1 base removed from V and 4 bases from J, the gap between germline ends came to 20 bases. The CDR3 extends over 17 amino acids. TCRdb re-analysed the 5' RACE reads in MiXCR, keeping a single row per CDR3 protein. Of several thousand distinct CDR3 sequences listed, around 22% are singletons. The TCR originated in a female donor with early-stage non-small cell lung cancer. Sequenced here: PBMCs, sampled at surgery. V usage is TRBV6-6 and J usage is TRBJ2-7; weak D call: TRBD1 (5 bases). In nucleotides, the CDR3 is TGTGCCAGCAGTTACTTCGAGACAGCAGGCCGGTCTTACGAGCAGTACTTC. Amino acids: CASSYFETAGRSYEQYF.